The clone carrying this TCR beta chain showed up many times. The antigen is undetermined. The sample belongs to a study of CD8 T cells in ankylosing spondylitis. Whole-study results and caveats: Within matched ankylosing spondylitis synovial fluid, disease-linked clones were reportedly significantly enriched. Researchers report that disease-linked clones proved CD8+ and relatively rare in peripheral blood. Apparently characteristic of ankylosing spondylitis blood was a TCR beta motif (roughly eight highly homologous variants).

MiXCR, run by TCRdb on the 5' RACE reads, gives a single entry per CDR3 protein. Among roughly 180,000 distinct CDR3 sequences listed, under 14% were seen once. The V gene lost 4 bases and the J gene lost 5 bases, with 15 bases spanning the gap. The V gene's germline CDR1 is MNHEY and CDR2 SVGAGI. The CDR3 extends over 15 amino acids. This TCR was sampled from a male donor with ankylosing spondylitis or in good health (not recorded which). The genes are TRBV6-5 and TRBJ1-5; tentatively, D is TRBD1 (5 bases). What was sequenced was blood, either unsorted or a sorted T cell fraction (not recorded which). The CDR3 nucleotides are TGTGCCAGCAGTTGGGGGACCTCAGGAGATCAGCCCCAGCATTTT. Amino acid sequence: CASSWGTSGDQPQHF.